Described below is a single TCR beta chain sequence and its context. Its specificity is not known. This donor's CMV serostatus is unrecorded. This specimen belongs to a study of cytomegalovirus exposure and HLA in healthy donors. Findings of the study overall: Follow-up analysis found HLA locus-dependent TCR association rates, highest for DRB1 and lowest for HLA-C. Specificity of three CMV-associated chains for CMV antigens was verified in vitro.

Primers: 60 Vbeta forward and 13 Jbeta reverse. Libraries were prepared by immunoSEQ multiplex PCR; TCRdb keeps only in-frame clonotypes and omits some of them. This sample carries 120,000 to 150,000 clones, roughly two thirds of them seen once, and the ten largest clones take around 15%. CDR3 length: 17 amino acids. Trimming cost V 2 bases and J 4 bases; bases outside gene matches: 11. Per germline, CDR1 SGHRS and CDR2 YFSETQ. The chain links TRBV5-1 to TRBJ2-3, with TRBD2 matching 9 bases. The receptor was derived from a human donor in good health. Sequenced material: PBMCs. CDR3 coding DNA: TGCGCCAGCAGCTTAGCGGGCGGGGGGGCGAGGGCAGATACGCAGTATTTT. Residues: CASSLAGGGARADTQYF. The whole variable domain, filled in from reference TRBV5-1 and TRBJ2-3, reads KAGVTQTPRYLIKTRGQQVTLSCSPISGHRSVSWYQQTPGQGLQFLFEYFSETQRNKGNFPGRFSGRQFSNSRSEMNVSTLELGDSALYLCASSLAGGGARADTQYFGPGTRLTVL.